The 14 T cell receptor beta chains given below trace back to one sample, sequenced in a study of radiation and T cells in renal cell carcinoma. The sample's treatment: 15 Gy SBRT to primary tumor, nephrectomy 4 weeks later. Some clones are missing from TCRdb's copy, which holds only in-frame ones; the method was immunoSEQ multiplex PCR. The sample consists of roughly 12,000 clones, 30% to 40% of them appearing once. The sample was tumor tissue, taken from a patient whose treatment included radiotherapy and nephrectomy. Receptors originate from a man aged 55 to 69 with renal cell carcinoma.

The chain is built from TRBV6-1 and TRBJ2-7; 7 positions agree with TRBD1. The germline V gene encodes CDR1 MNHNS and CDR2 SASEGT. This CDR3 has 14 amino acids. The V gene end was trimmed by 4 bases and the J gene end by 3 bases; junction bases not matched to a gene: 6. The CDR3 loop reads CASSVSRQGYEQYV. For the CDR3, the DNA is TGTGCCAGCAGTGTTTCCCGACAGGGCTACGAGCAGTACGTC.

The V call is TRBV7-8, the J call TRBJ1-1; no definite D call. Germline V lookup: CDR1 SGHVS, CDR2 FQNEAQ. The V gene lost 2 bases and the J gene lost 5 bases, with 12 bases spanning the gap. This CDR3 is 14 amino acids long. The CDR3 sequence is CASSLMAVRTEAFF. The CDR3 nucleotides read TGTGCCAGCAGCTTAATGGCGGTTAGGACTGAAGCTTTCTTT.

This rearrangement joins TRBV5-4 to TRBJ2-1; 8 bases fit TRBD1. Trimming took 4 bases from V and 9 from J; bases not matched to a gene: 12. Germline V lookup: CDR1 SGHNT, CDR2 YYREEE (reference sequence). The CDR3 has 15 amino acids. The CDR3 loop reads CASSPAGTGPSEQFF. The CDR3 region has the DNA TGTGCCAGCAGCCCCGCCGGGACAGGCCCTAGTGAGCAGTTCTTC.

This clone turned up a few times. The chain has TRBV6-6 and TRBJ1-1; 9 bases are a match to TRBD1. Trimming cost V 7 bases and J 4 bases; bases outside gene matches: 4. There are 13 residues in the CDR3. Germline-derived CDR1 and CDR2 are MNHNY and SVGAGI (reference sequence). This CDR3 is CASKGQGITEAFF. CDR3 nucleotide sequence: TGTGCCAGCAAAGGACAGGGGATCACTGAAGCTTTCTTT.

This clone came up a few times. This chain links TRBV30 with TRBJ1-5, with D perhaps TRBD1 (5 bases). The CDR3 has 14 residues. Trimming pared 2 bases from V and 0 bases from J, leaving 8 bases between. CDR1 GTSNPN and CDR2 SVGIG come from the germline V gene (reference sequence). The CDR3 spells CAWSSGSSNQPQHF. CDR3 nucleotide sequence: TGTGCCTGGAGTTCAGGGAGTAGCAATCAGCCCCAGCATTTT. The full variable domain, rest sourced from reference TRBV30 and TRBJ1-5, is SQTIHQWPATLVQPVGSPLSLECTVEGTSNPNLYWYRQAAGRGLQLLFYSVGIGQISSEVPQNLSASRPQDRQFILSSKKLLLSDSGFYLCAWSSGSSNQPQHFGDGTRLSIL.

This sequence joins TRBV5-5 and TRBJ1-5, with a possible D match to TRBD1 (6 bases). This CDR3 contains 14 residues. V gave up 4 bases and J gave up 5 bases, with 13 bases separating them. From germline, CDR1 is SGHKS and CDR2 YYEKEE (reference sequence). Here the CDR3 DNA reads TGTGCCAGCAGCCCCACGGGGGCTGATCAGCCCCAGCATTTT. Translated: CASSPTGADQPQHF.

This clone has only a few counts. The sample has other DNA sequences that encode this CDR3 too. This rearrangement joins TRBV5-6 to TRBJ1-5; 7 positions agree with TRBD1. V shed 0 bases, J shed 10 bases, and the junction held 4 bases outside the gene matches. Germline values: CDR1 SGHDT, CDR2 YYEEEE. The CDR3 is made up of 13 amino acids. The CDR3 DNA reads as TGTGCCAGCAGCTTGGACAGGGGACAACCCCAGCATTTT. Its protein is CASSLDRGQPQHF.

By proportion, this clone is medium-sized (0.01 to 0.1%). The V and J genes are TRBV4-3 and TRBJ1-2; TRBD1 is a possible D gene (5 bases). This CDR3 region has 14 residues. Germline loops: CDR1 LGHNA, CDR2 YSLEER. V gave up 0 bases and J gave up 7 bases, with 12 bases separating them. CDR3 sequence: CASSQEEGIFGYTF. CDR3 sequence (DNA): TGCGCCAGCAGCCAAGAGGAGGGGATTTTTGGCTACACCTTC.

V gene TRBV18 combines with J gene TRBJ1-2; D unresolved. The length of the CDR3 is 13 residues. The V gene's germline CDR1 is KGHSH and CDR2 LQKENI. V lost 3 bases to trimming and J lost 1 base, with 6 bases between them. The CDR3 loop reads CASSPSGNYGYTF. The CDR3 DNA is TGTGCCAGCTCACCTTCGGGTAACTATGGCTACACCTTC.

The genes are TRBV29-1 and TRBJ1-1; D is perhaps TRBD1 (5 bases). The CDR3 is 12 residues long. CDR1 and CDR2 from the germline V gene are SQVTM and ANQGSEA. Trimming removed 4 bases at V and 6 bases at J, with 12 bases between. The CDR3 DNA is TGCAGCGTTGGCCGTGAAGGGGCTGAAGCTTTCTTT. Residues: CSVGREGAEAFF.

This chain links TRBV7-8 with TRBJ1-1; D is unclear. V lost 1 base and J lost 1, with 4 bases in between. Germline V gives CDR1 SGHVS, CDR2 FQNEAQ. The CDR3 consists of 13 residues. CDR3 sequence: CASSLDRNTEAFF. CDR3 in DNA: TGTGCCAGCAGCTTAGACCGGAACACTGAAGCTTTCTTT.

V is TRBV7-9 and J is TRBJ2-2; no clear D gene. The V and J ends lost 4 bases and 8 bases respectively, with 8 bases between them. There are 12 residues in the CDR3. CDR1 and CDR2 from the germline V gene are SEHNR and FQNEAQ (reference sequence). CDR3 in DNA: TGTGCCAGCAGCTCCCCACAGGGGGAGCTGTTTTTT. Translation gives CASSSPQGELFF.

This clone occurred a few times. The CDR3 DNA reads as TGCGCCAGCAGCTTAGCGACATTCCGGGATGAGCAGTTCTTC. Translating it yields CASSLATFRDEQFF. The chain carries TRBV5-1 and TRBJ2-1, with D unresolved. The germline V gene encodes CDR1 SGHRS and CDR2 YFSETQ. V was clipped by 2 bases and J by 8 bases, with 14 bases between them. This CDR3 contains 14 residues.

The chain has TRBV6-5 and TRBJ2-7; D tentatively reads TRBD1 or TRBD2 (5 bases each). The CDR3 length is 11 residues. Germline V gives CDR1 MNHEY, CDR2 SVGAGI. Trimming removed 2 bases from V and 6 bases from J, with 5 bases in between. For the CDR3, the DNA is TGTGCCAGCAGTTACGGGGGCGAGCAGTACTTC. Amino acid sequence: CASSYGGEQYF.